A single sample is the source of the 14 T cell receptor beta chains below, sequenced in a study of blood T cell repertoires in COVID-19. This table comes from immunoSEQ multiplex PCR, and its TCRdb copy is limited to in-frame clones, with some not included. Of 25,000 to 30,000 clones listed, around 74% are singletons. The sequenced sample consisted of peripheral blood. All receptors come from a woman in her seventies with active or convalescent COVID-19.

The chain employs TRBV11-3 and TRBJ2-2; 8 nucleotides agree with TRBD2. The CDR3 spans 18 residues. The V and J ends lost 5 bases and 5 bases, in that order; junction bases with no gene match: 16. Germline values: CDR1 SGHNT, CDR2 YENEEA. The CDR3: CASSPRTSQLDDTGELFF. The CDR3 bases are TGTGCCAGCAGCCCCCGGACTAGCCAACTAGACGATACCGGGGAGCTGTTTTTT. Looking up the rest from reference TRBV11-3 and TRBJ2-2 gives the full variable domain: EAGVVQSPRYKIIEKKQPVAFWCNPISGHNTLYWYLQNLGQGPELLIRYENEEAVDDSQLPKDRFSAERLKGVDSTLKIQPAELGDSAVYLCASSPRTSQLDDTGELFFGEGSRLTVL.

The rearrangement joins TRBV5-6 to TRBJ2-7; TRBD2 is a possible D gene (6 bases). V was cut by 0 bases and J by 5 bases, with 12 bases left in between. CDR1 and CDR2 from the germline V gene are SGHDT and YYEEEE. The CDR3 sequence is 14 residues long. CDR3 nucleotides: TGTGCCAGCAGCTTGGGGAGGGTCTTCAACGAGCAGTACTTC. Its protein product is CASSLGRVFNEQYF. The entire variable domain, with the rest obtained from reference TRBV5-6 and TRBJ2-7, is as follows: DAGVTQSPTHLIKTRGQQVTLRCSPKSGHDTVSWYQQALGQGPQFIFQYYEEEERQRGNFPDRFSGHQFPNYSSELNVNALLLGDSALYLCASSLGRVFNEQYFGPGTRLTVT.

The DNA of the CDR3 is TGTGCCAGCAGCCAGGACAGGAGCTATGGCTACACCTTC. Translation gives CASSQDRSYGYTF. The V and J genes are TRBV11-1 and TRBJ1-2, with 7 nucleotides matching TRBD1. Losses at the gene ends were 5 bases for V and 4 bases for J; bases not matched to a gene: 4. Germline values: CDR1 SGHAT, CDR2 FQDESV (reference sequence). The CDR3 consists of 13 residues.

CDR3 bases: TGTGCCAGCAGCTTTTCCTTTACTTCACGAGAGACCCAGTACTTC. It is translated as CASSFSFTSRETQYF. The genes are TRBV11-2 and TRBJ2-5; D not resolved. Trimming pared 3 bases from V and 4 bases from J, leaving 15 bases between. CDR3 length equals 15 residues. Per the germline V gene, CDR1 is SGHAT and CDR2 is FQNNGV.

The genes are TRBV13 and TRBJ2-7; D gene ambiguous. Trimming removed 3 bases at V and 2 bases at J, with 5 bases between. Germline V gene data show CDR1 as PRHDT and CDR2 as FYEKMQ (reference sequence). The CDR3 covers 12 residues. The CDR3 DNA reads TGTGCCAGCAGCTTGACAACCTACGAGCAGTACTTC. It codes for CASSLTTYEQYF.

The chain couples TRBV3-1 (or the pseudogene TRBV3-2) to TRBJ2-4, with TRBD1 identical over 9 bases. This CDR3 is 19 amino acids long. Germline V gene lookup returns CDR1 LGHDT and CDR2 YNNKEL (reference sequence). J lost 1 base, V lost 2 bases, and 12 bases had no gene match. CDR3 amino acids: CASSQPQGARRGAKNIQYF. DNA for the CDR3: TGTGCCAGCAGCCAACCACAGGGGGCGCGGAGGGGGGCCAAAAACATTCAGTACTTC.

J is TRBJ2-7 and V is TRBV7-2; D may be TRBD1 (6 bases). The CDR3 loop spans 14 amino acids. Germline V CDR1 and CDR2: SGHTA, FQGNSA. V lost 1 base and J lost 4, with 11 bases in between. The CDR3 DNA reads TGTGCCAGCAGCTTAGGAGGGACACAGTACGAGCAGTACTTC. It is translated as CASSLGGTQYEQYF.

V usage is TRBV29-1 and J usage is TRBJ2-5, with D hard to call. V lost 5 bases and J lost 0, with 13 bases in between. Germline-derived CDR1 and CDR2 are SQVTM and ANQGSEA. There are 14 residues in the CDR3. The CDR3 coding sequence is TGCAGCGTTTCCGATACAGCAGACCAAGAGACCCAGTACTTC. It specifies CSVSDTADQETQYF.

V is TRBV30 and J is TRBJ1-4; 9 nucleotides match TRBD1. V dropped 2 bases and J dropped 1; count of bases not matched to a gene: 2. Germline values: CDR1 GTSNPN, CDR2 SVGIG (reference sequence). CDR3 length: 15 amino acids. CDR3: CAWSKGQGTNEKLFF. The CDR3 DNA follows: TGTGCCTGGAGTAAGGGACAGGGAACTAATGAAAAACTGTTTTTT. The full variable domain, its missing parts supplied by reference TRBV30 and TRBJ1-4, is SQTIHQWPATLVQPVGSPLSLECTVEGTSNPNLYWYRQAAGRGLQLLFYSVGIGQISSEVPQNLSASRPQDRQFILSSKKLLLSDSGFYLCAWSKGQGTNEKLFFGSGTQLSVL.

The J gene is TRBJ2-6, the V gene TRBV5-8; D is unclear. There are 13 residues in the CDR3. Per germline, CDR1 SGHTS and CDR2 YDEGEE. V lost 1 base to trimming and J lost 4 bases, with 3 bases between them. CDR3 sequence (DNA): TGTGCCAGCAGCTTGACAGGGGCCAACGTCCTGACTTTC. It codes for CASSLTGANVLTF. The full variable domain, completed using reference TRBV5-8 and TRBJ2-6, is EAGVTQSPTHLIKTRGQQATLRCSPISGHTSVYWYQQALGLGLQFLLWYDEGEERNRGNFPPRFSGRQFPNYSSELNVNALELEDSALYLCASSLTGANVLTFGAGSRLTVL.

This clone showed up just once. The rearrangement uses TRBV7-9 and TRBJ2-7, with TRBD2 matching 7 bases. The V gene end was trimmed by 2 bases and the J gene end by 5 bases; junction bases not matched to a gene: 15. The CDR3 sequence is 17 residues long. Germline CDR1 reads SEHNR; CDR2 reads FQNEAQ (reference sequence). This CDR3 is CASSLSRGTAGVDEQYF. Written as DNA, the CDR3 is TGTGCCAGCAGCTTAAGCCGGGGGACCGCGGGGGTCGACGAGCAGTACTTC.

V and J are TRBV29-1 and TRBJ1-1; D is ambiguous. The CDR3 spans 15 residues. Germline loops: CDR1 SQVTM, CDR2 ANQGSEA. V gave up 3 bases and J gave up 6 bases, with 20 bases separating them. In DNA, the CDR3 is TGCAGCGTTGATCGCCAAGGAGCCCATTTATCTGAAGCTTTCTTT. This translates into CSVDRQGAHLSEAFF.

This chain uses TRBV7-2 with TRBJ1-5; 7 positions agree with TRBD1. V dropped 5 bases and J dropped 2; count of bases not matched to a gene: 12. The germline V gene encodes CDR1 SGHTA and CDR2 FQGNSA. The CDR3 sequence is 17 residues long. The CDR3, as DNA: TGTGCCAGCAGCGCCAAGCGACAGGGTGGGCGCAATCAGCCCCAGCATTTT. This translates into CASSAKRQGGRNQPQHF.

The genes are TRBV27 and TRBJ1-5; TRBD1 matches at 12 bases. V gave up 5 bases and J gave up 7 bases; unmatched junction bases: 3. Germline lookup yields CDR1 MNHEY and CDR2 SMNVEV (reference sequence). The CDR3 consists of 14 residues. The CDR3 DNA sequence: TGTGCCAGCAGTCCGGGGACAGGGGGCCAGCCCCAGCATTTT. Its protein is CASSPGTGGQPQHF.